This T cell receptor (beta chain) was retrieved from a study of blood T cells in healthy people across ages. Points from the study as a whole: Diversity of TCR beta correlated strongly with naive T cell percentage.

Primed by a sample-barcoded 5' primer and a J-beta primer mix, a second PCR proceeded for roughly 6 to 12 cycles. TCRdb recomputed calls from the 5' RACE reads with MiXCR, one row per CDR3 protein. In the table there are about a million distinct CDR3 sequences, roughly 51% of which are singletons. Of note for this clonotype: What it binds is not known.

Trimming took off 4 bases at V and 5 bases at J, with 12 bases between the two ends. The CDR3 length is 14 residues. Germline CDR1 reads SNHLY; CDR2 reads FYNNEI. The sequence was obtained from a woman aged 60-70 years in good health. This chain uses TRBV2 with TRBJ2-4; D unresolved. Material for sequencing was blood. The CDR3 DNA follows: TGTGCCAGCAGTGGTAGGCGAGCTGAAAACATTCAGTACTTC. Translating gives CASSGRRAENIQYF.